A single sample is the source of the 26 T cell receptor beta chains below, sequenced in a study of identifying expanded T cells in peripheral blood. Here immunoSEQ multiplex PCR was the method, and the copy in TCRdb shows in-frame clones only, minus some. This sample yields 95,000 to 100,000 clones, of which around nine tenths are seen a single time; 17% belongs to the top ten. The specimen was blood. The source of these receptors is a person between 18 and 70 years old in good health.

The chain employs TRBV11-2 and TRBJ2-1; unclear D gene. Looked up from germline, CDR1 is SGHAT and CDR2 is FQNNGV. Deletions cut 2 bases from V and 9 bases from J, with 11 bases between. CDR3 length: 13 residues. CDR3 DNA: TGTGCCAGCAGCTTAAACCGTGAGACTGAGCAGTTCTTC. It encodes CASSLNRETEQFF. The complete variable domain, with remaining parts taken from reference TRBV11-2 and TRBJ2-1, reads EAGVAQSPRYKIIEKRQSVAFWCNPISGHATLYWYQQILGQGPKLLIQFQNNGVVDDSQLPKDRFSAERLKGVDSTLKIQPAKLEDSAVYLCASSLNRETEQFFGPGTRLTVL.

This chain connects TRBV5-1 to TRBJ2-7; 8 nucleotides match TRBD2. The CDR3 runs 15 residues. The V and J ends lost 0 bases and 1 base, in that order; junction bases with no gene match: 3. The V gene's germline CDR1 is SGHRS and CDR2 YFSETQ. The CDR3 sequence: CASSLAAGGSYEQYF. CDR3 DNA sequence: TGCGCCAGCAGCTTGGCCGCGGGGGGATCCTACGAGCAGTACTTC.

The V and J genes are TRBV11-1 and TRBJ2-5; D not certain. From germline, CDR1 is SGHAT and CDR2 FQDESV (reference sequence). Trimming left V 6 bases short and J 5 bases short, with 10 bases between. CDR3 length equals 12 residues. CDR3 amino acids: CASRPDGETQYF. CDR3 bases: TGTGCCAGCAGACCCGACGGGGAGACCCAGTACTTC.

The chain joins TRBV2 to TRBJ1-4, with 7 bases aligning to TRBD1. V shed 7 bases, J shed 5 bases, and the junction held 10 bases outside the gene matches. This CDR3 is built from 15 residues. Germline CDR1 SNHLY, CDR2 FYNNEI. The CDR3 DNA is TGTGCCAGCACTCTACAGGGGCTTAAGAATGAAAAACTGTTTTTT. As protein: CASTLQGLKNEKLFF.

V usage is TRBV28 and J usage is TRBJ2-1, with 9 bases identical to TRBD2. Germline lookup yields CDR1 MDHEN and CDR2 SYDVKM. The junction had 5 bases not matched to a gene; V was cut back by 4 bases and J by 1 base. The CDR3 is 16 residues long. This chain's CDR3 is CASSSPTSGSYNEQFF. CDR3 coding DNA: TGTGCCAGCAGTTCGCCTACTAGCGGGTCCTACAATGAGCAGTTCTTC.

J is TRBJ1-4 and V is TRBV2; D remains ambiguous. Germline CDR1 is SNHLY and CDR2 is FYNNEI. V shed 3 bases and J shed 8 bases, with 13 bases lying between them. The CDR3 loop spans 14 amino acids. The CDR3 protein is CASSESRAQEKLFF. CDR3 bases: TGTGCCAGCAGTGAGTCACGGGCACAAGAAAAACTGTTTTTT.

V usage is TRBV19 and J usage is TRBJ2-3; D is possibly TRBD2 (5 bases). There are 16 residues in the CDR3. The germline gives CDR1 LNHDA, CDR2 SQIVND (reference sequence). The V and J ends lost 3 bases and 5 bases respectively, with 18 bases between them. CDR3 in amino acids: CASSMGFGDSGDTQYF. CDR3 in DNA: TGTGCCAGTAGTATGGGGTTCGGGGATTCCGGAGATACGCAGTATTTT.

The chain's CDR3 is CASSGYQTDEQYF. DNA for the CDR3: TGTGCCAGCAGCGGATACCAGACAGACGAGCAGTACTTC. The gene calls are TRBV9 and TRBJ2-7, with D possibly TRBD1 on 5 matching bases. CDR3 size: 13 residues. The germline CDR1 and CDR2 sequences are SGDLS and YYNGEE. Trimming left V 3 bases short and J 5 bases short, with 12 bases between.

The V gene is TRBV10-2, the J gene TRBJ1-2; no clear D gene. CDR1 WSHSY and CDR2 SAAADI come from the germline V gene. This CDR3 has 16 residues. V dropped 7 bases and J dropped 0 bases, with 18 bases sitting between them. The CDR3 region is CASTRDIPSSNYGYTF. The CDR3 DNA is TGCGCCAGCACTCGCGACATACCTTCCTCTAACTATGGCTACACCTTC.

This chain connects TRBV7-8 to TRBJ1-5; 7 positions match TRBD1. Looked up from germline, CDR1 is SGHVS and CDR2 is FQNEAQ. V dropped 1 base and J dropped 10; count of bases not matched to a gene: 7. CDR3 length equals 14 residues. The CDR3 is CASSLVQGDGPQHF. The CDR3, as DNA: TGTGCCAGCAGCTTAGTGCAGGGGGATGGACCCCAGCATTTT.

The CDR3: CASSLGDRGLRYGYTF. Here the CDR3 DNA reads TGCGCCAGCAGCTTGGGGGACAGGGGGCTTCGTTATGGCTACACCTTC. The rearrangement links TRBV5-1 to TRBJ1-2; the match to TRBD1 covers 12 bases. Germline V gene lookup returns CDR1 SGHRS and CDR2 YFSETQ. The CDR3 loop spans 16 amino acids. V lost 0 bases and J lost 5; bases outside the gene matches: 5.

CDR3 sequence (DNA): TGTGCCAGCTCACGAACAGGGGGCCCTGACAATGAGCAGTTCTTC. Amino acid sequence: CASSRTGGPDNEQFF. The J gene is TRBJ2-1, the V gene TRBV18, with TRBD1 identical over 9 bases. This CDR3 comprises 15 residues. Germline CDR1 reads KGHSH; CDR2 reads LQKENI. V lost 4 bases to trimming and J lost 5 bases; unmatched junction nucleotides: 6.

The DNA for the CDR3 is TGTGCCAGCAGCGGACGACTTCTTAACACCGGGGAGCTGTTTTTT. It codes for CASSGRLLNTGELFF. The chain recombines TRBV9 with TRBJ2-2; D gene ambiguous. CDR1 is SGDLS and CDR2 is YYNGEE in the germline V gene. The CDR3 length is 15 residues. V lost 3 bases and J 2 bases, leaving 11 bases between the germline ends.

This clone has a handful of counts. The J gene is TRBJ1-5, the V gene TRBV15; D is perhaps TRBD1 (6 bases). The ends were cut back, 0 bases at V and 7 bases at J, with 7 bases in the middle. The CDR3 is made up of 13 amino acids. In germline, CDR1 is LNHNV, CDR2 YYDKDF (reference sequence). CDR3 sequence (DNA): TGTGCCACCAGCAGAGAAGACAGGCAGCCCCAGCATTTT. Encoded protein: CATSREDRQPQHF.

The chain is built from TRBV4-2 and TRBJ1-4; D is possibly TRBD1 (6 bases). Germline V gene sequence: CDR1 LGHNA, CDR2 YNFKEQ. With 4 bases removed from V and 6 bases from J, the gap between germline ends came to 15 bases. CDR3 length equals 15 residues. The CDR3 DNA reads as TGTGCCAGCAGCCCATATGGGGCAGGGGATGAAAAACTGTTTTTT. Translation gives CASSPYGAGDEKLFF.

The rearrangement joins TRBV4-2 to TRBJ2-2; 7 bases match TRBD1. CDR1 is LGHNA, CDR2 YNFKEQ, per germline. J was trimmed by 0 bases and V by 2 bases; bases with no gene match: 9. The length of the CDR3 is 18 residues. For the CDR3, the DNA is TGTGCCAGCAGCCAAATACAGGGGATACTTTCGAACACCGGGGAGCTGTTTTTT. As protein: CASSQIQGILSNTGELFF.

The chain uses TRBV4-3 and TRBJ2-3; no clear D gene. Trimming stripped 0 bases from V and 4 bases from J, with 5 bases between. The CDR3 consists of 13 residues. Germline CDR1 is LGHNA and CDR2 is YSLEER. The CDR3 spells CASSQDPPDTQYF. CDR3 sequence (DNA): TGCGCCAGCAGCCAAGATCCCCCAGATACGCAGTATTTT.

This rearrangement joins TRBV5-4 to TRBJ2-7; D possibly corresponds to TRBD2 (6 bases). The CDR3 length is 14 residues. V dropped 4 bases and J dropped 3 bases, with 14 bases sitting between them. Germline CDR1 is SGHNT and CDR2 is YYREEE (reference sequence). CDR3 residues: CASSAGLLVYEQYF. DNA for the CDR3: TGTGCCAGCAGCGCGGGACTGTTAGTCTACGAGCAGTACTTC.

The J gene is TRBJ1-1, the V gene TRBV9; D is undetermined. The V end was cut by 3 bases, the J end by 7 bases, with 19 bases between. Germline loops: CDR1 SGDLS, CDR2 YYNGEE. CDR3 length: 15 amino acids. The CDR3 DNA reads TGTGCCAGCAGCGGAGGTGCGGACCCTTTGAGTGAAGCTTTCTTT. Translating gives CASSGGADPLSEAFF.

The rearrangement links TRBV12-2 to TRBJ1-1. TRBV12-2 represents a pseudogene. This CDR3 has 12 amino acids. CDR3 nucleotides: TGTGCAAGTCGCGTAGGGAACACTGAAGCTTTCTTT. Protein sequence: CASRVGNTEAFF.

The chain is built from TRBV5-1 and TRBJ1-4; no firm D call. V lost 0 bases, J lost 0 bases, and 9 bases lay in between. Germline V gives CDR1 SGHRS, CDR2 YFSETQ. The CDR3 runs 16 residues. CDR3 amino acids: CASSLGPRTTNEKLFF. In DNA, the CDR3 is TGCGCCAGCAGCTTGGGCCCACGCACAACTAATGAAAAACTGTTTTTT.

The chain recombines TRBV6-6 with TRBJ1-5; D ambiguous. The CDR3 spans 14 residues. The germline V gene has CDR1 MNHNY and CDR2 SVGAGI (reference sequence). Deletions cut 2 bases from V and 3 bases from J, with 8 bases between. Here the CDR3 DNA reads TGTGCCAGCAGTTACAGGGTTTTCAATCAGCCCCAGCATTTT. Protein: CASSYRVFNQPQHF.

This chain uses TRBV7-9 with TRBJ2-1; TRBD2 matches 7 bases. CDR1 and CDR2 (germline): SEHNR, FQNEAQ (reference sequence). The trim removed 4 bases at V and 10 bases at J, leaving 19 bases unmatched. The CDR3 has 17 residues. CDR3 sequence reads: CASSSSLGEGPVREQFF. In nucleotides, the CDR3 is TGTGCCAGCAGCTCATCACTAGGGGAGGGTCCCGTTCGAGAGCAGTTCTTC.

The chain recombines TRBV7-2 with TRBJ1-3; 10 nucleotides match TRBD1. CDR1 SGHTA and CDR2 FQGNSA come from the germline V gene. Trimming cost V 0 bases and J 2 bases; bases outside gene matches: 10. This CDR3 has 19 amino acids. The CDR3 reads CASSLAIDRGLTAGNTIYF. The CDR3 coding sequence is TGTGCCAGCAGCTTAGCGATTGACAGGGGGCTGACAGCTGGAAACACCATATATTTT. The whole variable domain, filled in from reference TRBV7-2 and TRBJ1-3, reads GAGVSQSPSNKVTEKGKDVELRCDPISGHTALYWYRQSLGQGLEFLIYFQGNSAPDKSGLPSDRFSAERTGGSVSTLTIQRTQQEDSAVYLCASSLAIDRGLTAGNTIYFGEGSWLTVV.

This chain connects TRBV5-4 to TRBJ1-1, with D unresolved. The CDR3 length is 13 residues. The germline V gene encodes CDR1 SGHNT and CDR2 YYREEE (reference sequence). V was pared by 3 bases and J by 0 bases, with 6 bases between. DNA for the CDR3: TGTGCCAGCAGCTCCAAAGTGAACACTGAAGCTTTCTTT. Translating it yields CASSSKVNTEAFF.

The rearrangement joins TRBV29-1 to TRBJ2-1; D unresolved. The CDR3 length is 19 residues. CDR1 and CDR2 (germline): SQVTM, ANQGSEA. Trimming took off 3 bases at V and 0 bases at J, with 24 bases between the two ends. The CDR3 loop reads CSVDSRLTPRPSSYNEQFF. In DNA form, the CDR3 reads TGCAGCGTTGATAGTCGGTTAACTCCCAGACCCAGCTCCTACAATGAGCAGTTCTTC.